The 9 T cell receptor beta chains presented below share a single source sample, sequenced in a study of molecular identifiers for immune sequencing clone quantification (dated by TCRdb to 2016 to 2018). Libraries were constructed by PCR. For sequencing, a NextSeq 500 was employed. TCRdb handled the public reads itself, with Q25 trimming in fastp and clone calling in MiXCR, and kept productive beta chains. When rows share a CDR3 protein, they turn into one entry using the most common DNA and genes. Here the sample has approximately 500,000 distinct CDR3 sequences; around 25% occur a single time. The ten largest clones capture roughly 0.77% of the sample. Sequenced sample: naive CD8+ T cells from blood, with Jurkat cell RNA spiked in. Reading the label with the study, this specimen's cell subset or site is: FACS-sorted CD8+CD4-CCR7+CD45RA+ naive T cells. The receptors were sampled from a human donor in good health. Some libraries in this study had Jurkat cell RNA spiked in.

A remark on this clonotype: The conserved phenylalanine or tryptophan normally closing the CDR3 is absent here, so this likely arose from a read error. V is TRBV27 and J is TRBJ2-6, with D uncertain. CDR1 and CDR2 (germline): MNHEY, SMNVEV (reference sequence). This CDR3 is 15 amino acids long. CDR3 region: CASSLVGPGANVLTL. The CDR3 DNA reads TGTGCCAGTAGTTTAGTTGGACCTGGGGCCAACGTCCTGACTCTC.

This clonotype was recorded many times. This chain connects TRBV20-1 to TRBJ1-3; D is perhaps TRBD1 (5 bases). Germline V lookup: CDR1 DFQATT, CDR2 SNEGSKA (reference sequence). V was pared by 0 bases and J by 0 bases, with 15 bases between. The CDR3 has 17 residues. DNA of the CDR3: TGCAGTGCTAGAGATCGGGGGTTGTCTCACTCTGGAAACACCATATATTTT. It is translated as CSARDRGLSHSGNTIYF.

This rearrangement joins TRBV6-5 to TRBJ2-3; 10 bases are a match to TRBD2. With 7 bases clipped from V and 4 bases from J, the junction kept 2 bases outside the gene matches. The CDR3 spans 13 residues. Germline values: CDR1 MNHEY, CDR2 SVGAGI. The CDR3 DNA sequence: TGTGCCAGCACTAGCGGGGGCTCAGATACGCAGTATTTT. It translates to CASTSGGSDTQYF.

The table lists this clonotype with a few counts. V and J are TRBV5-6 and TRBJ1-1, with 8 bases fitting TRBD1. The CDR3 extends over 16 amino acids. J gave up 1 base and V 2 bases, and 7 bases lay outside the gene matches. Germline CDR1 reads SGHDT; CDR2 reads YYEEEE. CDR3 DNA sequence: TGTGCCAGCAGCTTCCCACCCGGGACAGGGAACACTGAAGCTTTCTTT. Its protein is CASSFPPGTGNTEAFF.

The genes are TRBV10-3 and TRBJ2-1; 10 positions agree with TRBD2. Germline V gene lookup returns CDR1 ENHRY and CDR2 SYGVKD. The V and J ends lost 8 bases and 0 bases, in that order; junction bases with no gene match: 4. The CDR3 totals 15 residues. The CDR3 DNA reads TGTGCCATCTGGGCTAGCGGGAGCTCCTACAATGAGCAGTTCTTC. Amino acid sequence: CAIWASGSSYNEQFF.

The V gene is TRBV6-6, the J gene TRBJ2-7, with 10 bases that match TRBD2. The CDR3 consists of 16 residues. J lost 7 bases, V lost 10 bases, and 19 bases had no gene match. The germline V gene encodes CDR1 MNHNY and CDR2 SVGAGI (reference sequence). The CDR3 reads CATVPLAGGLVKEQYF. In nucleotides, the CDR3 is TGTGCCACAGTCCCCTTAGCGGGGGGCCTTGTGAAGGAGCAGTACTTC.

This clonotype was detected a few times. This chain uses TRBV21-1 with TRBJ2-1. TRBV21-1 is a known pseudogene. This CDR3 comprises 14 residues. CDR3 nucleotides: TGTGCCAGCACCATAGCGGAGACCTACAATGAGCAGTTCTTC. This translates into CASTIAETYNEQFF.

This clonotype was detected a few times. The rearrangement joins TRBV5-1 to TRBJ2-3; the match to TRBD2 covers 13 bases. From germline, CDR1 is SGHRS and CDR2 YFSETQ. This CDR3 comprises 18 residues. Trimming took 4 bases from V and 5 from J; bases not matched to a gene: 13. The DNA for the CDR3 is TGCGCCAGCAGCAGGACACTAGCGGGGGGGCCCGCCGGAGATACGCAGTATTTT. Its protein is CASSRTLAGGPAGDTQYF.

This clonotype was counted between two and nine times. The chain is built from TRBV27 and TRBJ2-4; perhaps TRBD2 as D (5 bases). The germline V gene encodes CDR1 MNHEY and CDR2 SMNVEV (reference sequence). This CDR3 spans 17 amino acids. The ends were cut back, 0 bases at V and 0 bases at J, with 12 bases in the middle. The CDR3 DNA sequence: TGTGCCAGCAGTTTATCGGGTCGCGGACTAGCCAAAAACATTCAGTACTTC. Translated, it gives CASSLSGRGLAKNIQYF.